This T cell receptor (beta chain) originates from a study of response to subunit inactivated influenza vaccine. TCRdb fed the RT-PCR reads into MiXCR, producing one record per CDR3 protein. This table has 750,000 to 850,000 distinct CDR3 sequences, about 18% appearing once. In the case of this clonotype: Its target is not known.

The study, taken as a whole, reports: Only a handful of new T cells, the authors suggested, are recruited with each seasonal influenza vaccination.

From germline, CDR1 is MNHEY and CDR2 SVGEGT. The CDR3 has 15 amino acids. Trimming took 0 bases from V and 8 from J, leaving 15 bases between them. The receptor was derived from a man aged 50-60 years who received an inactivated influenza vaccine. The J gene is TRBJ2-3, the V gene TRBV6-2 or TRBV6-3; maybe TRBD1 (6 bases). Sequencing used PBMCs from blood, obtained 5 days after vaccination. For the CDR3, the DNA is TGTGCCAGCAGTTACTCGATTCAGGGGCCCAGTACGCAGTATTTT. Encoded protein: CASSYSIQGPSTQYF.